A selection of T cell receptor beta chains follows, all from one sample in a study of T cell responses to AZD1222 COVID-19 vaccine. This table comes from immunoSEQ multiplex PCR, and its TCRdb copy is limited to in-frame clones, with some not included. The sample holds 150,000 to 200,000 clones, around 90% seen once. This material consisted of peripheral blood, taken 28 days after the second AZD1222 dose. The origin of the receptors is an adult who received the AZD1222 COVID-19 vaccine. Both conserved end residues are part of each CDR3. Each record gives: CDR3 DNA, CDR3 protein, D gene, V gene, clone size, J gene. D genes are given only for firm matches. Size is stated for part of the rows, as once, few or many counts, or as a class when the clone is expanded.

TGTGCCAGCTCACCACTCAAACAGGGGGCGGCGAATGGCTACACCTTC | CASSPLKQGAANGYTF | TRBD1 | TRBV18 | . | TRBJ1-2
TGTGCCAGTAGTTCTCGAGACCGACAGTCGGGCTACACCTTC | CASSSRDRQSGYTF | . | TRBV19 | . | TRBJ1-2
TGTGCCAGCGAAACTGGGAAAGTATATGGCTACACCTTC | CASETGKVYGYTF | . | TRBV28 | . | TRBJ1-2
TGTGCCAGCAGTTTATACAGCGATCAGCCCCAGCATTTT | CASSLYSDQPQHF | . | TRBV27 | . | TRBJ1-5
TGTGCCAGCAGCCCCGGGGTTGATAATCAGCCCCAGCATTTT | CASSPGVDNQPQHF | . | TRBV7-9 | . | TRBJ1-5
TGTGCTAGTGCCCTACCATCGGACAGGGGGGAACCAAATCAGCCCCAGCATTTT | CASALPSDRGEPNQPQHF | TRBD1 | TRBV12-5 | . | TRBJ1-5
TGCGCCAGAAGCTTGGATGCAGGGGCTGGTGAAAAACTGTTTTTT | CARSLDAGAGEKLFF | . | TRBV5-1 | . | TRBJ1-4
TGTGCCAGCAGCTTGTTTGGACTAGCCAATGGGAATGAGCAGTTCTTC | CASSLFGLANGNEQFF | TRBD2 | TRBV5-4 | . | TRBJ2-1
TGTGCCAGCAGTCGGAGAGATACCCTAGCGGGGGGGCCAGATGGCACAGATACGCAGTATTTT | CASSRRDTLAGGPDGTDTQYF | TRBD2 | TRBV6-6 | . | TRBJ2-3
TGTGCCAGCAGCTTAATGTCCCTCTCAACCCGACTAGCGGGGGGCCGCTTGGGGAATGAGCAGTTCTTC | CASSLMSLSTRLAGGRLGNEQFF | TRBD2 | TRBV7-3 | . | TRBJ2-1
TGCGCCAGCAGCTTGGGGACAGCCATGAACACTGAAGCTTTCTTT | CASSLGTAMNTEAFF | . | TRBV5-1 | . | TRBJ1-1
TGTGCCAGCAGCCAAAATTACAGGCTAACCGGGGAGCTGTTTTTT | CASSQNYRLTGELFF | . | TRBV14 | . | TRBJ2-2
TGTGCCAGCTCACCTGACTTCGGGCCCCTTTATCAGCCCCAGCATTTT | CASSPDFGPLYQPQHF | . | TRBV18 | . | TRBJ1-5
TGTGCCAGTAGTCCGACGACAGGGTGGTCCTCTGGAAACACCATATATTTT | CASSPTTGWSSGNTIYF | TRBD1 | TRBV19 | . | TRBJ1-3
TGTGCCAGCACCCCGGAGGTAGGGAACACTGAAGCTTTCTTT | CASTPEVGNTEAFF | . | TRBV7-2 | . | TRBJ1-1
TGCAGCGTTGAAGGGGGGCAGGGTAACCTCCACGAGCAGTACTTC | CSVEGGQGNLHEQYF | . | TRBV29-1 | . | TRBJ2-7
TGTGCCAGCTCACCTCCTCCAGGGCTTGGCTATGGCTACACCTTC | CASSPPPGLGYGYTF | . | TRBV18 | . | TRBJ1-2
TGTGCCAGCAGCCAAGTACCCTCCGGGGCATGGGGCACAGATACGCAGTATTTT | CASSQVPSGAWGTDTQYF | . | TRBV14 | . | TRBJ2-3
TGCAGCGTTGAAAAAGGGGGGAACATTCAGTACTTC | CSVEKGGNIQYF | . | TRBV29-1 | . | TRBJ2-4
TGTGCCAGCAGCCCCCGACGGGGCGACACCGGGGAGCTGTTTTTT | CASSPRRGDTGELFF | . | TRBV7-2 | . | TRBJ2-2
TGTGCCAGCAGCTCAAGGACAGCCGGCTACACCTTC | CASSSRTAGYTF | . | TRBV5-8 | . | TRBJ1-2
TGTGCCAGCAGCAAGGACAGGGCCCAAGAGACCCAGTACTTC | CASSKDRAQETQYF | TRBD1 | TRBV7-2 | once | TRBJ2-5
TGTGCCAGCAGTTTTGGGCAGGGGGCGATCAAGTGGCCCCAGCATTTT | CASSFGQGAIKWPQHF | TRBD1 | TRBV28 | . | TRBJ1-5
TGTGCCAGCAGCCCTTTAGAGGGGGCGCCTGGAAACACCATATATTTT | CASSPLEGAPGNTIYF | TRBD1 | TRBV9 | . | TRBJ1-3
TGTGCCAGCAGCTTGGCCGGGACAGGGGATCAGCCCCAGCATTTT | CASSLAGTGDQPQHF | TRBD1 | TRBV5-8 | . | TRBJ1-5
TGTGCCATCAGTAGGGACAGACAAGAGACCCAGTACTTC | CAISRDRQETQYF | TRBD1 | TRBV10-3 | . | TRBJ2-5
TGTGCCAGCAGTTTCGGGAATCAGCCCCAGCATTTT | CASSFGNQPQHF | . | TRBV14 | once | TRBJ1-5
TGTGCCAGCAGCGTGAGTGGACAGACTAATGAAAAACTGTTTTTT | CASSVSGQTNEKLFF | . | TRBV9 | . | TRBJ1-4